The 9 T cell receptor beta chains given below trace back to one sample, sequenced in a study of Ad26.COV2.S vaccination and SARS-CoV-2 variants. The table came from immunoSEQ multiplex PCR; TCRdb's copy has only in-frame clones and leaves some out. The table includes 200,000 to 300,000 clones, 88% detected once. The treatment is: about 20 received Ad26.COV2.S at low or high dose, single or two shots; roughly five received placebo; per-sample allocation not given. Each sample was drawn 63 days after the first injection (of vaccine or placebo). Sequencing used peripheral blood, obtained in a trial of Ad26.COV2.S vaccine versus placebo. The receptors were gathered from a person between 18 and 59 years old who received the Ad26.COV2.S COVID-19 vaccine or a placebo.

The chain has TRBV28 and TRBJ1-2; 12 bases line up with TRBD1. This CDR3 spans 15 amino acids. V gave up 6 bases and J gave up 8 bases; unmatched junction bases: 10. Germline CDR1 is MDHEN and CDR2 is SYDVKM. As DNA, the CDR3 is TGTGCCAGCAGCCCAGGGACAGGGGGCGCCGGGGGCTACACCTTC. This codes for CASSPGTGGAGGYTF.

The V call is TRBV27, the J call TRBJ2-5; D is ambiguous. The length of the CDR3 is 13 residues. The ends were cut back, 5 bases at V and 2 bases at J, with 9 bases in the middle. Per the germline V gene, CDR1 is MNHEY and CDR2 is SMNVEV (reference sequence). The DNA for the CDR3 is TGTGCCAGCAGTACCTTTATACAAGAGACCCAGTACTTC. This codes for CASSTFIQETQYF.

This clone showed up just a few times. V is TRBV18 and J is TRBJ2-4; 9 bases agree with TRBD2. V trimming: 2 bases; J trimming: 8 bases; junction bases outside the gene matches: 10. Germline-derived CDR1 and CDR2 are KGHSH and LQKENI. The CDR3 runs 16 residues. The CDR3 loop reads CASSPSAGGPFDIQYF. In DNA, the CDR3 is TGTGCCAGCTCACCAAGTGCGGGGGGGCCATTTGACATTCAGTACTTC.

This clone was seen a single time. The chain employs TRBV10-3 and TRBJ2-5; 7 nucleotides match TRBD1. CDR1 is ENHRY, CDR2 SYGVKD, per germline. This CDR3 contains 13 residues. Germline trimming cut 10 bases from V and 5 bases from J; bases unmatched to any gene: 10. This CDR3 is CATKGQLGETQYF. The CDR3 nucleotides read TGTGCCACCAAGGGACAGCTAGGGGAGACCCAGTACTTC.

This chain links TRBV7-8 with TRBJ2-7; D assignment may be TRBD1 or TRBD2 (5 bases each). The CDR3 loop spans 16 amino acids. V was pared by 2 bases and J by 9 bases, with 23 bases between. Germline values: CDR1 SGHVS, CDR2 FQNEAQ. The CDR3 reads CASSLNKIGVWGWQYF. Here the CDR3 DNA reads TGTGCCAGCAGCTTAAACAAGATAGGGGTTTGGGGGTGGCAGTACTTC.

This clone was found once. This rearrangement joins TRBV9 to TRBJ1-2, with 9 bases identical to TRBD1. The CDR3 covers 16 residues. CDR1 is SGDLS, CDR2 YYNGEE, per germline. V lost 2 bases and J lost 6; bases outside the gene matches: 11. CDR3 protein: CASSVSSGQGGHGYTF. The CDR3 region has the DNA TGTGCCAGCAGCGTTTCCTCGGGACAGGGAGGCCATGGCTACACCTTC. The whole variable domain, filled in from reference TRBV9 and TRBJ1-2, reads DSGVTQTPKHLITATGQRVTLRCSPRSGDLSVYWYQQSLDQGLQFLIQYYNGEERAKGNILERFSAQQFPDLHSELNLSSLELGDSALYFCASSVSSGQGGHGYTFGSGTRLTVV.

The V call is TRBV4-3, the J call TRBJ2-2, with a tentative D call TRBD2 (5 bases). The CDR3 spans 17 residues. V was trimmed by 1 base and J by 1 base, leaving 13 bases between them. The V gene's germline CDR1 is LGHNA and CDR2 YSLEER. The CDR3 DNA reads TGCGCCAGCAGCCAAGGAACCCCAGGACTGAACACCGGGGAGCTGTTTTTT. Its protein product is CASSQGTPGLNTGELFF.

The chain has TRBV7-2 and TRBJ2-1, with TRBD2 matching over 14 bases. The junction had 5 bases not matched to a gene; V was cut back by 6 bases and J by 7 bases. Germline assignment: CDR1 SGHTA and CDR2 FQGNSA. CDR3 length: 15 residues. CDR3 region: CASSYGLAGGNEQFF. CDR3 coding DNA: TGTGCCAGCAGTTACGGACTAGCGGGAGGTAATGAGCAGTTCTTC.

V and J are TRBV3-1 (or the pseudogene TRBV3-2) and TRBJ2-7; 12 bases are shared with TRBD2. This CDR3 is 15 amino acids long. Germline CDR1 is LGHDT and CDR2 is YNNKEL (reference sequence). The ends lost 3 bases at V and 1 base at J; junction bases unmatched: 1. The CDR3: CASSQTSGGSYEQYF. CDR3 bases: TGTGCCAGCAGCCAGACTAGCGGGGGATCCTACGAGCAGTACTTC.